A selection of T cell receptor beta chains follows, all from one sample in a study of cytomegalovirus exposure and HLA in healthy donors. Clones were sequenced by immunoSEQ multiplex PCR, and TCRdb holds only the in-frame ones, with some missing. Among fewer than 250,000 clones listed, around 83% were seen once. The specimen sequenced was PBMCs. Every receptor here comes from a man aged 40-49 years in good health and CMV-seropositive. Both conserved end residues are part of each CDR3. The D gene is left open where the match is weak. Size is omitted from some rows. Given values are once, few, many or a class for expanded clones.

clone size: .
D gene: TRBD2
J gene: TRBJ2-3
V gene: TRBV28
CDR3 protein: CASSPSGRGSTDTQYF
CDR3 DNA: TGTGCCAGCAGTCCCAGCGGGAGGGGGAGCACAGATACGCAGTATTTT

clone size: .
D gene: TRBD1
J gene: TRBJ1-1
V gene: TRBV7-2
CDR3 protein: CASSLAPDRAVEAFF
CDR3 DNA: TGTGCCAGCAGCTTAGCCCCGGACAGGGCGGTTGAAGCTTTCTTT

clone size: .
D gene: .
J gene: TRBJ2-1
V gene: TRBV28
CDR3 protein: CASSLIGGRYEQFF
CDR3 DNA: TGTGCCAGCAGTTTAATTGGGGGCCGTTATGAGCAGTTCTTC

clone size: .
D gene: TRBD2
J gene: TRBJ2-7
V gene: TRBV6-6
CDR3 protein: CASSRGDVGEQYF
CDR3 DNA: TGTGCCAGCAGCCGGGGGGACGTGGGGGAGCAGTACTTC

clone size: .
D gene: .
J gene: TRBJ2-7
V gene: TRBV5-1
CDR3 protein: CASSSDSGASSYEQYF
CDR3 DNA: TGCGCCAGCAGCTCCGATAGCGGTGCGAGCTCCTACGAGCAGTACTTC

clone size: .
D gene: TRBD2
J gene: TRBJ2-5
V gene: TRBV6-5
CDR3 protein: CASSYRSREGTQYF
CDR3 DNA: TGTGCCAGCAGTTACCGATCGCGGGAGGGGACCCAGTACTTC

clone size: .
D gene: TRBD1
J gene: TRBJ2-5
V gene: TRBV2
CDR3 protein: CAGKDRGETQYF
CDR3 DNA: TGTGCCGGGAAGGACAGGGGAGAGACCCAGTACTTC

clone size: .
D gene: .
J gene: TRBJ2-3
V gene: TRBV18
CDR3 protein: CASSQRADTQYF
CDR3 DNA: TGTGCCAGCTCACAGAGGGCAGATACGCAGTATTTT

clone size: .
D gene: TRBD1
J gene: TRBJ2-7
V gene: TRBV5-1
CDR3 protein: CASSWTGGAYEQYF
CDR3 DNA: TGCGCCAGCAGCTGGACAGGGGGCGCGTACGAGCAGTACTTC

clone size: .
D gene: TRBD2
J gene: TRBJ2-1
V gene: TRBV15
CDR3 protein: CATSPGGGEQFF
CDR3 DNA: TGTGCCACCAGTCCGGGGGGGGGTGAGCAGTTCTTC

clone size: .
D gene: TRBD1
J gene: TRBJ1-2
V gene: TRBV7-6
CDR3 protein: CASSLKRTGSNYGYTF
CDR3 DNA: TGTGCCAGCAGCCTGAAACGGACAGGGAGCAACTATGGCTACACCTTC

clone size: .
D gene: .
J gene: TRBJ2-1
V gene: TRBV5-1
CDR3 protein: CASSLAAAEPYNEQFF
CDR3 DNA: TGCGCCAGCAGCTTGGCCGCCGCCGAGCCCTACAATGAGCAGTTCTTC

clone size: .
D gene: .
J gene: TRBJ2-3
V gene: TRBV10-3
CDR3 protein: CAISDFTGFRTDTQYF
CDR3 DNA: TGTGCCATCAGTGACTTTACAGGATTCCGCACAGATACGCAGTATTTT

clone size: .
D gene: .
J gene: TRBJ1-4
V gene: TRBV14
CDR3 protein: CASSQVLTGTPEKLFF
CDR3 DNA: TGTGCCAGCAGCCAAGTCCTGACCGGGACACCCGAAAAACTGTTTTTT

clone size: .
D gene: TRBD1
J gene: TRBJ1-1
V gene: TRBV27
CDR3 protein: CASRQGAEAFF
CDR3 DNA: TGTGCCAGCAGACAGGGGGCTGAAGCTTTCTTT

clone size: .
D gene: TRBD1
J gene: TRBJ2-7
V gene: TRBV18
CDR3 protein: CASSPSLDRDYEQYF
CDR3 DNA: TGTGCCAGCTCACCGAGCCTGGACAGGGACTACGAGCAGTACTTC

clone size: .
D gene: .
J gene: TRBJ1-1
V gene: TRBV5-1
CDR3 protein: CASSLDPRGTEAFF
CDR3 DNA: TGCGCCAGCAGCCTTGACCCCCGGGGGACTGAAGCTTTCTTT

clone size: .
D gene: .
J gene: TRBJ1-1
V gene: TRBV7-9
CDR3 protein: CASSLSAEAFF
CDR3 DNA: TGTGCCAGCAGTCTCTCAGCTGAAGCTTTCTTT

clone size: .
D gene: .
J gene: TRBJ2-5
V gene: TRBV7-2
CDR3 protein: CASSLKGRPAQETQYF
CDR3 DNA: TGTGCCAGCAGCTTAAAGGGGCGCCCAGCTCAAGAGACCCAGTACTTC

clone size: .
D gene: .
J gene: TRBJ2-1
V gene: TRBV6-5
CDR3 protein: CASSYSLLSSYNEQFF
CDR3 DNA: TGTGCCAGCAGTTACTCCCTCTTGAGCTCCTACAATGAGCAGTTCTTC

clone size: once
D gene: TRBD1
J gene: TRBJ1-2
V gene: TRBV5-1
CDR3 protein: CASSLEDRVAGYTF
CDR3 DNA: TGCGCCAGCAGCTTGGAGGACAGGGTGGCTGGCTACACCTTC

clone size: .
D gene: TRBD2
J gene: TRBJ2-3
V gene: TRBV19
CDR3 protein: CASSSWTSLSTDTQYF
CDR3 DNA: TGTGCCAGTAGTTCATGGACTAGCCTTAGCACAGATACGCAGTATTTT

clone size: .
D gene: TRBD2
J gene: TRBJ2-1
V gene: TRBV13
CDR3 protein: CASSSRTSGSSEQFF
CDR3 DNA: TGTGCCAGCAGCTCCCGGACTAGCGGGAGTTCAGAGCAGTTCTTC

clone size: few
D gene: .
J gene: TRBJ1-1
V gene: TRBV6-6
CDR3 protein: CASSRTGDFNTEAFF
CDR3 DNA: TGTGCCAGCAGTCGAACGGGGGACTTCAACACTGAAGCTTTCTTT

clone size: .
D gene: TRBD1
J gene: TRBJ2-7
V gene: TRBV4-3
CDR3 protein: CASSARTGNYEQYF
CDR3 DNA: TGCGCCAGCAGCGCCCGGACAGGGAACTACGAGCAGTACTTC

clone size: .
D gene: TRBD2
J gene: TRBJ2-2
V gene: TRBV5-1
CDR3 protein: CASSYGTSGSGNTGELFF
CDR3 DNA: TGCGCCAGCAGCTACGGGACTAGCGGGAGCGGAAACACCGGGGAGCTGTTTTTT

clone size: few
D gene: TRBD1
J gene: TRBJ1-1
V gene: TRBV28
CDR3 protein: CASNSRRRGHHTEAFF
CDR3 DNA: TGTGCCAGTAACTCCAGGAGGAGGGGGCATCACACTGAAGCTTTCTTT

clone size: .
D gene: TRBD1
J gene: TRBJ1-4
V gene: TRBV30
CDR3 protein: CAWKGQGEEKLFF
CDR3 DNA: TGTGCCTGGAAGGGACAGGGGGAGGAAAAACTGTTTTTT

clone size: .
D gene: TRBD1
J gene: TRBJ1-5
V gene: TRBV14
CDR3 protein: CASSPGQAAGPQHF
CDR3 DNA: TGTGCCAGCAGCCCGGGACAGGCGGCCGGGCCCCAGCATTTT

clone size: .
D gene: TRBD2
J gene: TRBJ2-1
V gene: TRBV6-4
CDR3 protein: CASISSGSGNEQFF
CDR3 DNA: TGTGCCAGCATTTCGAGCGGGAGTGGCAATGAGCAGTTCTTC

clone size: .
D gene: TRBD2
J gene: TRBJ2-4
V gene: TRBV7-8
CDR3 protein: CASSFLAGEGGDIQYF
CDR3 DNA: TGTGCCAGCAGCTTCCTAGCGGGAGAGGGAGGTGACATTCAGTACTTC

clone size: once
D gene: .
J gene: TRBJ1-6
V gene: TRBV5-8
CDR3 protein: CASSYRNSPLHF
CDR3 DNA: TGTGCCAGCAGCTACAGGAATTCACCCCTCCACTTT

clone size: .
D gene: .
J gene: TRBJ1-1
V gene: TRBV10-2
CDR3 protein: CASSVKRLRAGDRRNTEAFF
CDR3 DNA: TGCGCCAGCAGCGTGAAGCGACTGAGGGCAGGGGATCGTCGGAACACTGAAGCTTTCTTT

clone size: .
D gene: TRBD2
J gene: TRBJ2-1
V gene: TRBV9
CDR3 protein: CASSVASGMVNEQFF
CDR3 DNA: TGTGCCAGCAGCGTAGCTAGCGGGATGGTAAATGAGCAGTTCTTC

clone size: .
D gene: .
J gene: TRBJ2-7
V gene: TRBV5-1
CDR3 protein: CASSLGTLISYEQYF
CDR3 DNA: TGCGCCAGCAGCTTGGGAACTCTTATCTCCTACGAGCAGTACTTC

clone size: .
D gene: .
J gene: TRBJ2-1
V gene: TRBV5-4
CDR3 protein: CASSLGGVTGEQFF
CDR3 DNA: TGTGCCAGCAGCTTGGGAGGCGTCACTGGAGAGCAGTTCTTC

clone size: .
D gene: TRBD2
J gene: TRBJ2-7
V gene: TRBV28
CDR3 protein: CASSNGLAYEQYF
CDR3 DNA: TGTGCCAGCAGCAACGGACTAGCTTACGAGCAGTACTTC

clone size: .
D gene: TRBD2
J gene: TRBJ2-1
V gene: TRBV27
CDR3 protein: CASTVLSRPSGRDEQFF
CDR3 DNA: TGTGCCAGCACAGTTTTGTCTCGGCCTAGCGGGAGAGATGAGCAGTTCTTC

clone size: .
D gene: TRBD2
J gene: TRBJ2-2
V gene: TRBV19
CDR3 protein: CASSIGLADYTGELFF
CDR3 DNA: TGTGCCAGTAGTATAGGGCTAGCGGATTACACCGGGGAGCTGTTTTTT

clone size: .
D gene: TRBD1
J gene: TRBJ2-5
V gene: TRBV28
CDR3 protein: CASSPGQGFETQYF
CDR3 DNA: TGTGCCAGCAGTCCGGGACAGGGTTTCGAGACCCAGTACTTC

clone size: once
D gene: TRBD1
J gene: TRBJ1-2
V gene: TRBV29-1
CDR3 protein: CSVENRGADYGYTF
CDR3 DNA: TGCAGCGTTGAGAACAGGGGTGCGGACTATGGCTACACCTTC

clone size: .
D gene: TRBD1
J gene: TRBJ1-4
V gene: TRBV5-1
CDR3 protein: CASSEGTGAEKLFF
CDR3 DNA: TGCGCCAGCTCTGAGGGGACAGGAGCAGAAAAACTGTTTTTT

clone size: .
D gene: TRBD2
J gene: TRBJ2-2
V gene: TRBV19
CDR3 protein: CASSIVKLAGVVGELFF
CDR3 DNA: TGTGCCAGTAGTATAGTTAAACTAGCGGGAGTGGTCGGGGAGCTGTTTTTT

clone size: .
D gene: .
J gene: TRBJ1-1
V gene: TRBV4-1
CDR3 protein: CASSQPLGKDTEAFF
CDR3 DNA: TGCGCCAGCAGCCAACCCCTAGGTAAAGACACTGAAGCTTTCTTT

clone size: .
D gene: TRBD1
J gene: TRBJ2-1
V gene: TRBV9
CDR3 protein: CASSVSGQGFDEQFF
CDR3 DNA: TGTGCCAGCAGCGTTTCGGGACAGGGCTTTGATGAGCAGTTCTTC

clone size: .
D gene: .
J gene: TRBJ2-5
V gene: TRBV6-6
CDR3 protein: CASSYGRGQETQYF
CDR3 DNA: TGTGCCAGCAGTTATGGAAGGGGCCAAGAGACCCAGTACTTC